The source of this T cell receptor (beta chain) is a study of T cells in localized non-small cell lung cancer. Study outcomes and limitations: Higher blood T cell density went with longer overall survival. Median detection of top 100 tumor clones in adjacent lung was around 60 clones. Measurement of T cell clonality placed uninvolved adjacent lung highest, above the level in tumor.

Generated by immunoSEQ multiplex PCR, the TCRdb table keeps only in-frame clones and is missing some. The repertoire has 15,000 or so clones, around four fifths of them found once; the top ten carry about 35%. A few counts support this clone. The antigen is not known. Germline V gives CDR1 SGHVS, CDR2 FQNEAQ. V was shortened by 0 bases and J by 5 bases, with 17 bases between the two germline ends. This CDR3 region has 17 residues. The TCR originated in a male donor at least 60 years old with stage III lung adenocarcinoma. This sample comprised peripheral blood, obtained before any cancer treatment. V usage is TRBV7-8 and J usage is TRBJ1-5, with D hard to call. CDR3 DNA: TGTGCCAGCAGCTTAGCGCTGGGCCGTAGGGCTTATCAGCCCCAGCATTTT. This sequence encodes CASSLALGRRAYQPQHF.